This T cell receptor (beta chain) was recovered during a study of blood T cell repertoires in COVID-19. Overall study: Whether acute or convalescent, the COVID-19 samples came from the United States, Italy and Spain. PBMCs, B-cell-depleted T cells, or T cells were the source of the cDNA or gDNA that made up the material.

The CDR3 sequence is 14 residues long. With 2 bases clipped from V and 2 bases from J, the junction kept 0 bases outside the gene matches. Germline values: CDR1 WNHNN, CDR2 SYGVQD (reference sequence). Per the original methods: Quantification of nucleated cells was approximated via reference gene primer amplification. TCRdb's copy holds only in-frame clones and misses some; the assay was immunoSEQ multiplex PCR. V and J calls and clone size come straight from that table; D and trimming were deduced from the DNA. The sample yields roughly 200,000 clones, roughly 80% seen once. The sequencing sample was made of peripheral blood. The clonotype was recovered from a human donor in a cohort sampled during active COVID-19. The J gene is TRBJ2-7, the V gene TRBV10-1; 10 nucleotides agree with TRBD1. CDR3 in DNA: TGCGCCAGCAGTGAGGGACAGGGGGCCTACGAGCAGTACTTC. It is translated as CASSEGQGAYEQYF.